The 24 T cell receptor beta chains reported below all come from one sample, sequenced in a study of blood T cell repertoires in COVID-19. Sequencing used immunoSEQ multiplex PCR; TCRdb keeps in-frame clones, though not all of them. The sample includes approximately 270,000 clones, approximately 90% seen only once; the top ten take approximately 2.9%. What was sequenced was PBMCs or T cells enriched from blood (not recorded which). The receptors were gathered from a man aged 40-49 years who had been exposed to COVID-19.

The chain has TRBV6-2 or TRBV6-3 and TRBJ2-7; 11 bases match TRBD2. V lost 0 bases to trimming and J lost 0 bases; unmatched junction nucleotides: 7. Germline V gives CDR1 MNHEY, CDR2 SVGEGT. The CDR3 sequence is 18 residues long. The CDR3 DNA reads TGTGCCAGCAGTTACTCCCCTAGCGGGAGGCGTAACTCCTACGAGCAGTACTTC. It is translated as CASSYSPSGRRNSYEQYF.

The rearrangement uses TRBV27 and TRBJ2-4; weak D call: TRBD1 (6 bases). This CDR3 comprises 14 residues. The germline V gene has CDR1 MNHEY and CDR2 SMNVEV (reference sequence). Trimming cost V 8 bases and J 10 bases, with 21 bases left between them. The CDR3 protein is CASRNRDTEEIQYF. The CDR3 nucleotides are TGTGCCAGCCGAAACCGGGACACCGAAGAAATTCAGTACTTC.

The rearrangement uses TRBV6-5 and TRBJ2-3; 7 bases map to TRBD2. CDR1 MNHEY and CDR2 SVGAGI come from the germline V gene. This CDR3 contains 13 residues. Trimming at V came to 4 bases and at J to 11 bases, leaving 9 bases not matched to a gene. Here the CDR3 DNA reads TGTGCCAGCAGTTCCTCGTCGGGGGGAGAGCAGTATTTT. The encoded protein is CASSSSSGGEQYF.

The chain employs TRBV6-2 or TRBV6-3 and TRBJ2-4; possibly TRBD1 for D (8 bases). Germline V lookup: CDR1 MNHEY, CDR2 SVGEGT. Trimming took 2 bases from V and 8 from J, leaving 13 bases between them. This CDR3 comprises 14 residues. CDR3 sequence (DNA): TGTGCCAGCAGTTACAGGACAGGGAGGGACATTCAGTACTTC. This translates into CASSYRTGRDIQYF.

The rearrangement joins TRBV18 to TRBJ1-5, with 7 nucleotides matching TRBD1. Trimming at V came to 4 bases and at J to 4 bases, leaving 7 bases not matched to a gene. The V gene's germline CDR1 is KGHSH and CDR2 LQKENI. The CDR3 runs 15 residues. The CDR3: CASSREGAGNQPQHF. The CDR3 bases are TGTGCCAGCTCACGTGAGGGGGCTGGGAATCAGCCCCAGCATTTT.

Only one count was recorded for this clone. The chain couples TRBV29-1 to TRBJ2-7; a weak D match, TRBD2 (5 bases). Trimming removed 3 bases at V and 1 base at J, with 13 bases between. Germline CDR1 reads SQVTM; CDR2 reads ANQGSEA. The CDR3 is 14 residues long. The CDR3 DNA follows: TGCAGCGTTGATGGTAGCAGCGGTTCCTACGAGCAGTACTTC. Its translation: CSVDGSSGSYEQYF.

This clone has just one count. This rearrangement joins TRBV7-2 to TRBJ2-7, with TRBD1 matching over 7 bases. Trimming took 4 bases from V and 3 from J; bases not matched to a gene: 6. This CDR3 is 14 amino acids long. The germline CDR1 and CDR2 sequences are SGHTA and FQGNSA. The CDR3 nucleotides read TGTGCCAGCAGCTCGGACAGGAGAGACTACGAGCAGTACTTC. It encodes CASSSDRRDYEQYF.

This chain connects TRBV28 to TRBJ1-1; weak D call: TRBD1 (5 bases). The V end lost 5 bases, the J end lost 8 bases, and 18 bases lay between the germline ends. Germline V gene data show CDR1 as MDHEN and CDR2 as SYDVKM. The CDR3 runs to 14 residues. The CDR3 sequence: CASSIGHGSREAFF. In DNA, the CDR3 is TGTGCCAGCAGTATTGGACACGGATCTAGAGAAGCTTTCTTT.

This chain uses TRBV29-1 with TRBJ1-1; tentatively, D is TRBD1 (5 bases). Germline CDR1 and CDR2: SQVTM and ANQGSEA. V was trimmed by 4 bases and J by 2 bases, leaving 11 bases between them. CDR3 size: 13 residues. The CDR3 region is CSVVRQKNTEAFF. CDR3 DNA: TGCAGCGTTGTGAGACAGAAAAACACTGAAGCTTTCTTT. The entire variable domain, with the rest obtained from reference TRBV29-1 and TRBJ1-1, is as follows: SAVISQKPSRDICQRGTSLTIQCQVDSQVTMMFWYRQQPGQSLTLIATANQGSEATYESGFVIDKFPISRPNLTFSTLTVSNMSPEDSSIYLCSVVRQKNTEAFFGQGTRLTVV.

The chain is built from TRBV27 and TRBJ2-7; tentative D call: TRBD1 (7 bases). CDR1 is MNHEY, CDR2 SMNVEV, per germline (reference sequence). V lost 1 base and J 1 base, leaving 14 bases between the germline ends. The length of the CDR3 is 16 residues. CDR3 sequence reads: CASSLFRGDRSYEQYF. CDR3 sequence (DNA): TGTGCCAGCAGTTTATTTAGGGGGGACAGATCCTACGAGCAGTACTTC.

The chain joins TRBV28 to TRBJ1-1; 7 nucleotides line up with TRBD1. Germline CDR1 and CDR2: MDHEN and SYDVKM. The V gene end was trimmed by 5 bases and the J gene end by 1 base; junction bases not matched to a gene: 4. This CDR3 is built from 14 residues. The CDR3 region is CASSPPGGNTEAFF. CDR3 nucleotides: TGTGCCAGCAGTCCCCCAGGGGGGAACACTGAAGCTTTCTTT.

V gene TRBV30 combines with J gene TRBJ2-7; tentatively, D is TRBD1 (6 bases). The germline CDR1 and CDR2 sequences are GTSNPN and SVGIG (reference sequence). The V end lost 1 base, the J end lost 0 bases, and 19 bases lay between the germline ends. CDR3 size: 17 residues. The CDR3 region has the DNA TGTGCCTGGAGTGCCCTTACGACAGGTTCCACCTCCTACGAGCAGTACTTC. This gives the protein CAWSALTTGSTSYEQYF.

The chain is built from TRBV28 and TRBJ2-1; D unresolved. Germline assignment: CDR1 MDHEN and CDR2 SYDVKM. Trimming stripped 9 bases from V and 4 bases from J, with 22 bases between. The CDR3 has 16 residues. This CDR3 is CASFGTGSVNYNEQFF. The DNA for the CDR3 is TGTGCCAGTTTTGGAACCGGGTCAGTCAATTACAATGAGCAGTTCTTC.

This rearrangement joins TRBV11-2 to TRBJ2-2; D unclear. Trimming took off 2 bases at V and 8 bases at J, with 6 bases between the two ends. Germline values: CDR1 SGHAT, CDR2 FQNNGV. The CDR3 covers 12 residues. The CDR3 DNA is TGTGCCAGCAGCTTATCACATGGGGAGCTGTTTTTT. It is translated as CASSLSHGELFF.

This chain connects TRBV19 to TRBJ1-4; D ambiguous. The CDR3 contains 14 residues. CDR1 and CDR2 (germline): LNHDA, SQIVND (reference sequence). V was pared by 6 bases and J by 2 bases, with 10 bases between. CDR3 amino acids: CASRQTATNEKLFF. In DNA form, the CDR3 reads TGTGCCAGTAGGCAGACTGCTACTAATGAAAAACTGTTTTTT.

In DNA form, the CDR3 reads TGTGCCAGCAGTGTTGGAGCAAACAATGAGCAGTTCTTC. Its translation is CASSVGANNEQFF. J is TRBJ2-1 and V is TRBV25-1; no firm D call. Germline CDR1 and CDR2: MGHDK and SYGVNS. This CDR3 contains 13 residues. V lost 4 bases and J lost 5, with 9 bases in between.

The rearrangement uses TRBV5-3 and TRBJ2-3; 10 bases fit TRBD2. TRBV5-3 carries the ORF label, with uncertain function. J was trimmed by 10 bases and V by 0 bases; bases with no gene match: 8. CDR3 size: 15 residues. CDR3: CARSLELAGPRAQYF. DNA for the CDR3: TGTGCCAGAAGCTTGGAACTAGCGGGGCCTCGTGCGCAGTATTTT.

The CDR3 bases are TGTGCCAGCTCTCTGGGAGCTAATGGCAATCAGCCCCAGCATTTT. It yields the protein CASSLGANGNQPQHF. The chain employs TRBV18 and TRBJ1-5; D is uncertain. Looked up from germline, CDR1 is KGHSH and CDR2 is LQKENI. This CDR3 is 15 amino acids long. Trimming removed 6 bases at V and 2 bases at J, with 14 bases between. The full variable domain, its missing parts supplied by reference TRBV18 and TRBJ1-5, is NAGVMQNPRHLVRRRGQEARLRCSPMKGHSHVYWYRQLPEEGLKFMVYLQKENIIDESGMPKERFSAEFPKEGPSILRIQQVVRGDSAAYFCASSLGANGNQPQHFGDGTRLSIL.

The chain carries TRBV2 and TRBJ1-5; D is unclear. Germline loops: CDR1 SNHLY, CDR2 FYNNEI. V was shortened by 10 bases and J by 3 bases, with 16 bases between the two germline ends. CDR3 size: 14 residues. This chain's CDR3 is CATRGRRNNQPQHF. As DNA, the CDR3 is TGTGCCACTAGAGGAAGGCGGAACAATCAGCCCCAGCATTTT.

This clone was detected only a few times. V is TRBV11-2 and J is TRBJ2-1; the D gene is possibly TRBD2 (5 bases). The CDR3 sequence is 12 residues long. With 3 bases removed from V and 7 bases from J, the gap between germline ends came to 7 bases. Germline CDR1 is SGHAT and CDR2 is FQNNGV. For the CDR3, the DNA is TGTGCCAGCAGCTTTAGAGGGAATGAGCAGTTCTTC. Translation gives CASSFRGNEQFF.

This sequence joins TRBV6-5 and TRBJ2-7; D not resolved. Trimming removed 0 bases from V and 3 bases from J, with 6 bases in between. The CDR3 loop spans 13 amino acids. The V gene's germline CDR1 is MNHEY and CDR2 SVGAGI. CDR3 amino acids: CASSYSASYEQYF. CDR3 sequence (DNA): TGTGCCAGCAGTTACTCCGCCAGCTACGAGCAGTACTTC.

The CDR3 DNA reads as TGTGCCAGCAGTTCAGGACTTGGACAGTATTTT. It yields the protein CASSSGLGQYF. The chain uses TRBV28 and TRBJ2-3; tentative D call: TRBD2 (5 bases). The germline V gene encodes CDR1 MDHEN and CDR2 SYDVKM. The CDR3 length is 11 residues. V was pared by 4 bases and J by 12 bases, with 11 bases between.

The chain recombines TRBV29-1 with TRBJ1-1; D is possibly TRBD1 (5 bases). Germline CDR1 and CDR2: SQVTM and ANQGSEA. The CDR3 covers 15 residues. The V end lost 2 bases, the J end lost 4 bases, and 17 bases lay between the germline ends. CDR3 bases: TGCAGCGTTGAACAGGAAAGGGGCTTGAGCACTGAAGCTTTCTTT. Protein: CSVEQERGLSTEAFF.

The chain couples TRBV27 to TRBJ2-3; 7 nucleotides align to TRBD2. Germline CDR1 reads MNHEY; CDR2 reads SMNVEV (reference sequence). This CDR3 has 14 residues. Trimming at V came to 8 bases and at J to 0 bases, leaving 5 bases not matched to a gene. CDR3 bases: TGTGCCAGCTCTTTAGCGGGTAGCACAGATACGCAGTATTTT. Amino acids: CASSLAGSTDTQYF.